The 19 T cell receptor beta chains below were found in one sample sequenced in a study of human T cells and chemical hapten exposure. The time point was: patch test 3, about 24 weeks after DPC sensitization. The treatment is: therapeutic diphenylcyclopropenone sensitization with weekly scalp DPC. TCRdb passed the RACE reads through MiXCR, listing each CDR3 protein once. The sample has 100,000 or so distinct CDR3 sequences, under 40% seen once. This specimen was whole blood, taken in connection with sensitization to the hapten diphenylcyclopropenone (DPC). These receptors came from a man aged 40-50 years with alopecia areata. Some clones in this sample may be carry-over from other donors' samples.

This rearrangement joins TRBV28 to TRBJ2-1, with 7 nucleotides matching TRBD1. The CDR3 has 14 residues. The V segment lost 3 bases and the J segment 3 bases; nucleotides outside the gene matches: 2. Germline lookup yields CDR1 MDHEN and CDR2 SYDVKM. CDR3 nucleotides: TGTGCCAGCAGTTTGGGGACAGTCTACAATGAGCAGTTCTTC. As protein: CASSLGTVYNEQFF.

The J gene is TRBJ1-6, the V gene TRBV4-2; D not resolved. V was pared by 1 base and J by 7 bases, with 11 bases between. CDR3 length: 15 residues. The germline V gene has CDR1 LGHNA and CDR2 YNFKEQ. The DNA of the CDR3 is TGTGCCAGCAGCCAAGGGAGGACCTCGAATTCACCCCTCCACTTT. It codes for CASSQGRTSNSPLHF.

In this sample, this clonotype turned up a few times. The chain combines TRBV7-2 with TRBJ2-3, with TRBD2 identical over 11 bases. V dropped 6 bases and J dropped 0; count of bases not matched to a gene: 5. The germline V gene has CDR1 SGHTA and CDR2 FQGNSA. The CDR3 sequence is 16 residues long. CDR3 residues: CASSISGRVSTDTQYF. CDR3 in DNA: TGTGCCAGCAGTATTAGCGGGAGGGTTAGCACAGATACGCAGTATTTT.

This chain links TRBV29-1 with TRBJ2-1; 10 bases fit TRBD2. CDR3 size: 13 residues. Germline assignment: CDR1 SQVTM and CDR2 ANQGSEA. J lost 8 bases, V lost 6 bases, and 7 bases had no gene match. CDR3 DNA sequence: TGCAGCGTCGCTAGCGGGAGAGTCGATGAGCAGTTCTTC. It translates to CSVASGRVDEQFF.

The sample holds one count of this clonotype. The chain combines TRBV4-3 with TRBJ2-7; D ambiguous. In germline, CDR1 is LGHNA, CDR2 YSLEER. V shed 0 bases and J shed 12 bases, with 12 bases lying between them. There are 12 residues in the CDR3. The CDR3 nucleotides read TGCGCCAGCAGCCAAGATAGGGTTCCTGGGTACTTC. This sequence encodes CASSQDRVPGYF.

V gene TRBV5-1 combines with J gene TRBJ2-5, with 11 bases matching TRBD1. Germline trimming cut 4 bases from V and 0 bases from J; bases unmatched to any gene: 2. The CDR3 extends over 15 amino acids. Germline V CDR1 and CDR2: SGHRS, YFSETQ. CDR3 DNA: TGCGCCAGCAGCCGGGACAGGGGGTACCAAGAGACCCAGTACTTC. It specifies CASSRDRGYQETQYF.

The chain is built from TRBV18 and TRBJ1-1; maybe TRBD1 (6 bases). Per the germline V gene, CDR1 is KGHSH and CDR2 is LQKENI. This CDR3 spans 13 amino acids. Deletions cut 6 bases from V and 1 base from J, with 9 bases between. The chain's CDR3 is CASSADRNTEAFF. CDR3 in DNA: TGTGCCAGCTCCGCGGACAGGAACACTGAAGCTTTCTTT.

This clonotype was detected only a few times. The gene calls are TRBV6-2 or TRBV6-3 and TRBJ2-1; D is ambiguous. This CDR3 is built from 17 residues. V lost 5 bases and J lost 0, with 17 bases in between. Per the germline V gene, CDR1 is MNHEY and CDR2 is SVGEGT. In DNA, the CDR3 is TGTGCCAGCAGTCACCCGCTAAGACCGGGCTCCTACAATGAGCAGTTCTTC. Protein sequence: CASSHPLRPGSYNEQFF.

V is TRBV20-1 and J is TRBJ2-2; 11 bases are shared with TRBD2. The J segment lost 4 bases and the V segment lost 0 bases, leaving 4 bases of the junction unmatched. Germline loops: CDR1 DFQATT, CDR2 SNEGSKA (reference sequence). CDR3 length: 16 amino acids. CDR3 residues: CSARDPLAGGTGELFF. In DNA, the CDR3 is TGCAGTGCTAGAGATCCCCTAGCGGGAGGCACCGGGGAGCTGTTTTTT.

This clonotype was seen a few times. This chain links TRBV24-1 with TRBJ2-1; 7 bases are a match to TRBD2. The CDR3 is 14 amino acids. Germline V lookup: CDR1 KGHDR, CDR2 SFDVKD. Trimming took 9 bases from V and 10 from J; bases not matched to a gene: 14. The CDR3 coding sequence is TGTGCCACCGCGGCTGTGGCGGGAGTCCCCGAGCAGTTCTTC. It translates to CATAAVAGVPEQFF.

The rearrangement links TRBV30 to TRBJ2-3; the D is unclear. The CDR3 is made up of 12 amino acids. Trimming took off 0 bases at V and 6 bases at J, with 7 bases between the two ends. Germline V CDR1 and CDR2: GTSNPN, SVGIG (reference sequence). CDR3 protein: CAWSVTLDTQYF. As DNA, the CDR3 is TGTGCCTGGAGTGTAACCCTGGATACGCAGTATTTT. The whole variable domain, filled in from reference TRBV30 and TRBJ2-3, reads SQTIHQWPATLVQPVGSPLSLECTVEGTSNPNLYWYRQAAGRGLQLLFYSVGIGQISSEVPQNLSASRPQDRQFILSSKKLLLSDSGFYLCAWSVTLDTQYFGPGTRLTVL.

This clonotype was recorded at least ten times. CDR3 DNA sequence: TGTGCCAGCAGCTTAGGTTTGGGGACTGAAGCTTTCTTT. Translated, it gives CASSLGLGTEAFF. This chain joins TRBV7-2 and TRBJ1-1; unclear D gene. Per the germline V gene, CDR1 is SGHTA and CDR2 is FQGNSA. This CDR3 contains 13 residues. V was trimmed by 1 base and J by 5 bases, leaving 8 bases between them.

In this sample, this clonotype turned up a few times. Here the CDR3 reads CASRGTSDGGELFF. CDR3 DNA sequence: TGTGCCAGCAGGGGGACTAGCGATGGCGGGGAGCTGTTTTTT. The gene calls are TRBV6-8 and TRBJ2-2, with TRBD2 matching over 10 bases. From germline, CDR1 is MNHGY and CDR2 SAAAGT. J lost 7 bases, V lost 6 bases, and 5 bases had no gene match. The CDR3 is 14 residues long.

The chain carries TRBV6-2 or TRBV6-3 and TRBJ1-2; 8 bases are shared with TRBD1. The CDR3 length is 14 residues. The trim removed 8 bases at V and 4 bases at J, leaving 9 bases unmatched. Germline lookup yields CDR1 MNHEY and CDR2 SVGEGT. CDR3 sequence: CASYPGTGTYGYTF. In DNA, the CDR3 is TGTGCCAGCTATCCGGGGACAGGTACCTATGGCTACACCTTC.

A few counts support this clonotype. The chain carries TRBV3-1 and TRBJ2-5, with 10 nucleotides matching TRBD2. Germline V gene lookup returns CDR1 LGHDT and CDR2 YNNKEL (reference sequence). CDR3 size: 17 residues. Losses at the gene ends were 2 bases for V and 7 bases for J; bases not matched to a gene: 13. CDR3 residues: CASSQSPPMGTSATQYF. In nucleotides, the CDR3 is TGTGCCAGCAGCCAAAGTCCCCCGATGGGGACTAGCGCGACCCAGTACTTC.

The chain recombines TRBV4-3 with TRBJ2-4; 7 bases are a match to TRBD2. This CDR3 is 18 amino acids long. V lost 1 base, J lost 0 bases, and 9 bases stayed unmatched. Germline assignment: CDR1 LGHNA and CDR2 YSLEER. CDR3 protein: CASSQGKVAGLAKNIQYF. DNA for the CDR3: TGCGCCAGCAGCCAAGGAAAAGTAGCGGGTCTAGCCAAAAACATTCAGTACTTC.

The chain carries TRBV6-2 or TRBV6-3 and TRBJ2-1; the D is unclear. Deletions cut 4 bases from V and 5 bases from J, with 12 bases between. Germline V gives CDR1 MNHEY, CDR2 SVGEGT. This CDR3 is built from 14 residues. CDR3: CASSWYYPDNEQFF. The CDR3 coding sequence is TGTGCCAGCAGTTGGTACTACCCAGACAATGAGCAGTTCTTC.

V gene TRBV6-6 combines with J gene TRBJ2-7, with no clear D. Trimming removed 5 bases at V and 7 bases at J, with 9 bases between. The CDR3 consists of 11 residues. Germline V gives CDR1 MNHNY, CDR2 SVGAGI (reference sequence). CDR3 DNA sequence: TGTGCCAGCAGTCCCCTTTTTGAGCAGTACTTC. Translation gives CASSPLFEQYF.

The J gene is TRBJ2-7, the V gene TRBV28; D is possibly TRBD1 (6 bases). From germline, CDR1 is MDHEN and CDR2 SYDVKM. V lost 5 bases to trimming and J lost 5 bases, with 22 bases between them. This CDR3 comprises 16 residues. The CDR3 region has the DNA TGTGCCAGCAGTCCCACGACCGGGACACCCTCTGACGAGCAGTACGTC. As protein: CASSPTTGTPSDEQYV.